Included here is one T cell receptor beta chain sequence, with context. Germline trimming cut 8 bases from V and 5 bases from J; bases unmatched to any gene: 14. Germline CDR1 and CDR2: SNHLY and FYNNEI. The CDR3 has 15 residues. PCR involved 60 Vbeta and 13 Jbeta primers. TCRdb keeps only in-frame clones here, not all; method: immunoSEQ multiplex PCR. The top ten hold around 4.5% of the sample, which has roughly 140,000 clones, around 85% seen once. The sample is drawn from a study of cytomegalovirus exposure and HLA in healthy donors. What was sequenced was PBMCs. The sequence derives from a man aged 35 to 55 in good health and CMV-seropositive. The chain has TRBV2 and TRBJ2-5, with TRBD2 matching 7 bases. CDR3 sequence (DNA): TGTGCCAGCTTAGATCGCCTAGCGGTGGGGGAGACCCAGTACTTC. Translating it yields CASLDRLAVGETQYF.